The source of this T cell receptor beta chain is a study of Ad26.COV2.S vaccination and SARS-CoV-2 variants. Study-wide context: Each vaccinee took Ad26.COV2.S intramuscularly, once or twice 56 days apart.

The treatment is: roughly 20 received Ad26.COV2.S at low or high dose, single or two shots; roughly five received placebo; per-sample allocation not given. On day 63 after the first injection, vaccine and placebo recipients gave samples. The shot given was an Ad26 vector that makes Wuhan-strain SARS-CoV-2 spike. Data came from immunoSEQ multiplex PCR; TCRdb stores just in-frame clones and leaves some out. The top ten clones hold 2% to 2.5% of a sample with about 320,000 clones, just under 85% of them seen once. The V gene end was trimmed by 3 bases and the J gene end by 4 bases; junction bases not matched to a gene: 21. The CDR3 has 19 residues. From germline, CDR1 is SGHKS and CDR2 YYEKEE (reference sequence).

This material consisted of peripheral blood, taken in a trial of Ad26.COV2.S vaccine versus placebo. This sequence was found in a person between 18 and 60 years old who received the Ad26.COV2.S COVID-19 vaccine or a placebo. The V and J genes are TRBV5-5 and TRBJ2-7, with 8 nucleotides matching TRBD1. The CDR3 nucleotides are TGTGCCAGCAGCTCCCGTATAAGTACGTGGACAGGGAAGCCGTACGAGCAGTACTTC. The encoded protein is CASSSRISTWTGKPYEQYF.